This TCR beta chain originates from a study of control samples from healthy donors and cancer patients (dated by TCRdb to between 2020 and 2021). Libraries were prepared through the immunoSEQ multiplex PCR assay. As stored in TCRdb, this immuneACCESS dataset retains in-frame rearrangements with V and J assigned. A fraction of the clones does not appear; measured against another copy, unresolved V genes explain less than half of the discrepancy, and the remainder lacks a known reason. For this sample the table gives approximately 130,000 clones, of which around 89% were detected only once. Almost 40% of the sample belongs to the ten largest clones. Germline trimming: 8 bases from V, 0 bases from J; junction bases outside gene matches: 10. According to the germline V gene, CDR1 reads KGHSH and CDR2 reads LQKENI. The CDR3 sequence holds 16 residues, the cysteine and phenylalanine included. Left in the record is the CDR3 DNA by itself, 48 bases read in frame from the first base.

This clone was observed once. The specificity of this receptor is unknown. No qualities accompany the bases; no much larger clone lies one base away. Rearrangement joined TRBV18 to TRBJ1-2, and 9 bases in between align with TRBD1. The source is a man aged 45 to 65 in good health. The sample taken for sequencing was blood. The CDR3 has the sequence CASRRDRVGANYGYTF. The sequenced DNA is TGTGCCAGCCGCCGGGACAGGGTGGGAGCTAACTATGGCTACACCTTC.